This T cell receptor beta chain was recovered during a study of blood T cell repertoires in COVID-19. In the study overall: Researchers got acute and convalescent COVID-19 samples from the United States, Italy and Spain. T cells, B-cell-depleted T cells, or PBMCs supplied cDNA or gDNA.

TCRdb keeps only in-frame clones here, not all; method: immunoSEQ multiplex PCR. The sample includes 150,000 to 200,000 clones, around 88% seen only once; the top ten take roughly 3.7%. Germline V lookup: CDR1 SNHLY, CDR2 FYNNEI. This CDR3 region has 15 residues. The germline V and J ends were trimmed by 3 bases and 2 bases, with 11 bases remaining between them. Sequencing was carried out using peripheral blood. The clonotype comes from a woman under 40 with acute or convalescent COVID-19. The V gene is TRBV2, the J gene TRBJ1-5; perhaps TRBD1 as D (5 bases). The CDR3 coding sequence is TGTGCCAGCAGTGATCAGGGTGGGGGCAATCAGCCCCAGCATTTT. This codes for CASSDQGGGNQPQHF.